The clone carrying this TCR beta chain has just a few counts. What it binds is unknown. The data are from a study of early T cells in non-severe SARS-CoV-2 infection. For the study at large: The sequenced material was bulk RNA from unsorted whole blood, and its chains were unpaired. Study-wide results and caveats: Database matching using VDJdb favored anti-spike CD8 responses, with private and CD4 specificities left missing.

Unique molecular identifiers were attached to individual cDNA molecules. TCRdb reprocessed the 5' RACE reads with MiXCR, giving one entry per CDR3 protein. There are around 19,000 distinct CDR3 sequences in the sample; about 4.9% occur only once, and approximately 5.7% lies in the top ten. The CDR3 loop spans 13 amino acids. Germline CDR1 is SGHVS and CDR2 is FNYEAQ. Trimming took off 1 base at V and 7 bases at J, with 7 bases between the two ends. This TCR came from an adult who was a healthcare worker with PCR-confirmed SARS-CoV-2 infection or an uninfected control (not recorded which). The rearrangement uses TRBV7-6 and TRBJ2-2; no definite D call. Sequencing used whole blood. The CDR3, as DNA: TGTGCCAGCAGCTTAGGGGATTACGGGGAGCTGTTTTTT. It translates to CASSLGDYGELFF.